What follows are 20 T cell receptor beta chains derived from one specimen sequenced in a study of T cell repertoires in cytomegalovirus infection. These receptors lack a known antigen. TCRdb independently ran MiXCR on the reads; one entry per CDR3 protein. The sample includes around 70,000 distinct CDR3 sequences, 25% to 30% seen only once; the top ten take about 60%. The sample in question was CD8+ T cells from cultured PBMCs, obtained from culture after CMV antigen stimulation. The receptor source for this set is a human donor in good health (CMV status not recorded). Some clones in this sample may be carry-over from other donors' samples.

This clonotype was recorded many times. This sequence joins TRBV28 and TRBJ2-1, with 10 bases aligning to TRBD1. With 3 bases clipped from V and 8 bases from J, the junction kept 16 bases outside the gene matches. Per germline, CDR1 MDHEN and CDR2 SYDVKM. The CDR3 runs 18 residues. The CDR3 loop is CASSFRPGTGDEGDEQFF. Here the CDR3 DNA reads TGTGCCAGCAGTTTCCGTCCCGGGACAGGGGACGAGGGCGATGAGCAGTTCTTC.

This chain uses TRBV19 with TRBJ2-7, with D perhaps TRBD2 (5 bases). The CDR3 sequence is 13 residues long. Trimming shortened V by 5 bases and J by 2 bases, and 10 bases separated the two germline ends. Germline-derived CDR1 and CDR2 are LNHDA and SQIVND (reference sequence). The CDR3 region has the DNA TGTGCCAGTAGTGCGGGTCCCACCTACGAGCAGTACTTC. It codes for CASSAGPTYEQYF.

This chain links TRBV27 with TRBJ2-3; maybe TRBD2 (6 bases). V dropped 5 bases and J dropped 6 bases, with 21 bases sitting between them. Per germline, CDR1 MNHEY and CDR2 SMNVEV (reference sequence). This CDR3 spans 16 amino acids. CDR3 in DNA: TGTGCCAGCAGTACGGCCGGGGACTTCCCGCATGATACGCAGTATTTT. This translates into CASSTAGDFPHDTQYF.

This chain connects TRBV12-3 or TRBV12-4 to TRBJ2-1; D tentatively fits TRBD1 or TRBD2 (5 bases each). V was pared by 3 bases and J by 3 bases, with 9 bases between. CDR3 length equals 14 residues. The CDR3 DNA follows: TGTGCCAGCAGTTTCCGGGACCACTACAATGAGCAGTTCTTC. Amino acid sequence: CASSFRDHYNEQFF.

J is TRBJ2-3 and V is TRBV27; D is perhaps TRBD1 or TRBD2 (5 bases each). This CDR3 region has 16 residues. V lost 5 bases to trimming and J lost 0 bases, with 15 bases between them. Germline lookup yields CDR1 MNHEY and CDR2 SMNVEV (reference sequence). CDR3 residues: CASSPTRDGSTDTQYF. The CDR3 nucleotides are TGTGCCAGCAGTCCCACCCGGGACGGGAGCACAGATACGCAGTATTTT.

This chain joins TRBV7-2 and TRBJ2-1, with TRBD1 matching over 11 bases. The trim removed 5 bases at V and 9 bases at J, leaving 6 bases unmatched. This CDR3 has 14 residues. Germline lookup yields CDR1 SGHTA and CDR2 FQGNSA. The CDR3 here is CASSKGTGGGEQFF. CDR3 sequence (DNA): TGTGCCAGCAGCAAAGGGACAGGGGGTGGTGAGCAGTTCTTC.

This clonotype was seen a handful of times. V gene TRBV12-3 or TRBV12-4 combines with J gene TRBJ2-1, with TRBD2 identical over 8 bases. J lost 7 bases, V lost 3 bases, and 5 bases had no gene match. The CDR3 contains 14 residues. The CDR3 region is CASSLRGVGNEQFF. In nucleotides, the CDR3 is TGTGCCAGCAGTTTGCGGGGGGTTGGAAATGAGCAGTTCTTC.

This chain uses TRBV19 with TRBJ2-3; D may be TRBD2 (6 bases). The V gene's germline CDR1 is LNHDA and CDR2 SQIVND (reference sequence). V shed 8 bases and J shed 2 bases, with 14 bases lying between them. This CDR3 is built from 14 residues. For the CDR3, the DNA is TGTGCCAGTGCGTGGGACTCCGACACAGATACGCAGTATTTT. Amino acid sequence: CASAWDSDTDTQYF.

As to this clonotype: A read error may explain this, as a much larger clone is one base away. The gene calls are TRBV6-5 and TRBJ1-1; D gene unclear. CDR1 MNHEY and CDR2 SVGAGI come from the germline V gene. The CDR3 totals 15 residues. Trimming took off 6 bases at V and 8 bases at J, with 22 bases between the two ends. In DNA form, the CDR3 reads TGTGCCAGCAGCCCCCCCGGTGTCCGCAGCGGGGAAGCTTTCTTT. It specifies CASSPPGVRSGEAFF.

This clonotype came up many times. The J gene is TRBJ2-3, the V gene TRBV9; 7 bases are shared with TRBD1. After removal of 3 bases from V and 1 base from J, the junction contained 2 bases not matched to a gene. This CDR3 spans 14 amino acids. CDR1 and CDR2 from the germline V gene are SGDLS and YYNGEE. CDR3: CASSDGQGTDTQYF. CDR3 bases: TGTGCCAGCAGCGATGGACAGGGCACAGATACGCAGTATTTT.

The chain carries TRBV25-1 and TRBJ1-1; D is possibly TRBD1 (6 bases). V was trimmed by 6 bases and J by 0 bases, leaving 11 bases between them. CDR3 length: 14 amino acids. In germline, CDR1 is MGHDK, CDR2 SYGVNS. CDR3 loop: CASRKRGVNTEAFF. The CDR3 DNA reads TGTGCCAGCAGGAAAAGGGGGGTGAACACTGAAGCTTTCTTT.

This clonotype has a count of ten or more. The chain is built from TRBV7-9 and TRBJ2-7; 9 positions match TRBD2. J was trimmed by 0 bases and V by 1 base; bases with no gene match: 4. From germline, CDR1 is SEHNR and CDR2 FQNEAQ (reference sequence). The CDR3 runs to 16 residues. CDR3 DNA: TGTGCCAGCAGCTTAGGGGGACTAGCCGCCTCCTACGAGCAGTACTTC. Its protein is CASSLGGLAASYEQYF.

This clonotype occurred a few times. The chain employs TRBV4-3 and TRBJ2-7; the match to TRBD2 covers 12 bases. CDR1 is LGHNA, CDR2 YSLEER, per germline. This CDR3 has 15 residues. The ends lost 1 base at V and 4 bases at J; junction bases unmatched: 2. The CDR3 is CASSQALAGGYEQYF. For the CDR3, the DNA is TGCGCCAGCAGCCAAGCACTAGCGGGGGGTTACGAGCAGTACTTC.

On this clonotype itself: The conserved phenylalanine or tryptophan is not found at the CDR3 terminus, so this likely reflects a read error. This chain links TRBV6-5 with TRBJ1-1, with D perhaps TRBD1 (5 bases). Trimming took 4 bases from V and 11 from J, leaving 20 bases between them. The CDR3 has 14 amino acids. CDR1 and CDR2 (germline): MNHEY, SVGAGI. In nucleotides, the CDR3 is TGTGCCAGCAGTTTCACGGACATTGCCCGGATGGCTTTCTGT. It encodes CASSFTDIARMAFC.

This clonotype showed up just a few times. The chain is built from TRBV4-1 and TRBJ1-1; D is uncertain. Germline assignment: CDR1 MGHRA and CDR2 YSYEKL. The CDR3 runs to 15 residues. Trimming shortened V by 0 bases and J by 7 bases, and 15 bases separated the two germline ends. CDR3 sequence reads: CASSQDPLKYGEAFF. Here the CDR3 DNA reads TGCGCCAGCAGCCAAGACCCCCTCAAGTATGGTGAAGCTTTCTTT.

This clonotype was counted only a few times. The V call is TRBV7-9, the J call TRBJ2-1; weak D call: TRBD2 (7 bases). CDR1 and CDR2 (germline): SEHNR, FQNEAQ (reference sequence). The CDR3 has 15 residues. The V gene lost 5 bases and the J gene lost 6 bases, with 17 bases spanning the gap. The CDR3 nucleotides are TGTGCCAGCAGCACCGAGGGGGGGAAAGGCAATGAGCAGTTCTTC. Its protein is CASSTEGGKGNEQFF.

This clonotype showed up just a few times. The J gene is TRBJ2-1, the V gene TRBV11-3, with D possibly matching TRBD1 (6 bases). The CDR3 runs 16 residues. In germline, CDR1 is SGHNT, CDR2 YENEEA. V was clipped by 4 bases and J by 3 bases, with 16 bases between them. CDR3 DNA: TGTGCCAGCAGCTCGCGGAAACAGGGCCGCTACAATGAGCAGTTCTTC. Translated: CASSSRKQGRYNEQFF.

This clonotype was counted ten times or more. The DNA of the CDR3 is TGTGCCAGCAGCTTAGGGAGAGATACGCAGTATTTT. This gives the protein CASSLGRDTQYF. V gene TRBV7-3 combines with J gene TRBJ2-3, with D possibly matching TRBD2 (5 bases). With 2 bases removed from V and 5 bases from J, the gap between germline ends came to 5 bases. The germline gives CDR1 SGHTA, CDR2 FQGTGA. This CDR3 has 12 amino acids.

The chain couples TRBV12-5 to TRBJ1-2, with TRBD1 identical over 8 bases. This CDR3 region has 13 residues. V was clipped by 7 bases and J by 8 bases; unmatched bases: 9. Germline CDR1 and CDR2: LGHNT and FRNRAP. The CDR3 sequence is CASAGQGGGGYTF. DNA for the CDR3: TGTGCTAGTGCCGGACAGGGCGGGGGGGGCTACACCTTC. Full variable domain (missing parts from reference TRBV12-5 and TRBJ1-2): DARVTQTPRHKVTEMGQEVTMRCQPILGHNTVFWYRQTMMQGLELLAYFRNRAPLDDSGMPKDRFSAEMPDATLATLKIQPSEPRDSAVYFCASAGQGGGGYTFGSGTRLTVV.

The J gene is TRBJ2-1, the V gene TRBV13, with TRBD2 identical over 11 bases. Germline V gives CDR1 PRHDT, CDR2 FYEKMQ (reference sequence). V was clipped by 4 bases and J by 7 bases; unmatched bases: 3. The CDR3 contains 14 residues. DNA for the CDR3: TGTGCCAGCAGCTCCGGACTAGCGGGTAATGAGCAGTTCTTC. Amino acid sequence: CASSSGLAGNEQFF.